The rows below give T cell receptor beta chains drawn from one sample of a study of T cell responses to AZD1222 COVID-19 vaccine. Using immunoSEQ multiplex PCR, the repertoire was profiled, and TCRdb retains in-frame clones only, with some absent. This sample carries around 110,000 clones, 92% of them seen once, and the ten largest clones take roughly 1.8%. Sequencing was performed on peripheral blood, taken on day 0 of AZD1222 vaccination. The receptors come from an adult in good health. The CDR3 runs from the conserved cysteine through the conserved F or W. A D gene is named only where the DNA matches it firmly. Clone size appears in some rows only: once, few, many, or a class for an expanded clone.

DNA,CDR3,V,D,size,J
TGTGCCAGCAGTTTTACCAGAGATTCACCCCTCCACTTT,CASSFTRDSPLHF,TRBV12-3/TRBV12-4,NA,NA,TRBJ1-6
TGTGCCAGCAGTTACTCGCGGGACCCTGCCATCTCCGAGCAGTACTTC,CASSYSRDPAISEQYF,TRBV6-5,NA,NA,TRBJ2-7
TGTGCCAGCAGTTACCGGACAGGTCTTAATGAAAAACTGTTTTTT,CASSYRTGLNEKLFF,TRBV2,TRBD1,NA,TRBJ1-4
TGTGCCAGCAGCCAAGGGATGGGGCAGAACACTGAAGCTTTCTTT,CASSQGMGQNTEAFF,TRBV3-1/TRBV3-2,NA,once,TRBJ1-1
TGTGCCAGCAGTTCGTCCACTAATAATGAGCAGTTCTTC,CASSSSTNNEQFF,TRBV12-3/TRBV12-4,NA,NA,TRBJ2-1
TGTGCCAGCAGTTTTGAACGCCAAAATGAAAAACTGTTTTTT,CASSFERQNEKLFF,TRBV6-6,NA,NA,TRBJ1-4
TGTGCCAGCAGTTTGGGGAGGGAGACCCAGTACTTC,CASSLGRETQYF,TRBV12-3/TRBV12-4,NA,NA,TRBJ2-5
TGCAGCGTTGCGGAGGGCATGAGCAATCAGCCCCAGCATTTT,CSVAEGMSNQPQHF,TRBV29-1,NA,NA,TRBJ1-5
TGTGCCAGCTTAACCAAGGCATGGGATACGCAGTATTTT,CASLTKAWDTQYF,TRBV6-5,NA,once,TRBJ2-3
TGTGCCAGCAGTAGGGGAGCGTTTGAAAAACTGTTTTTT,CASSRGAFEKLFF,TRBV2,NA,NA,TRBJ1-4
TGTGCCAGCAGTTCAGCCGGGACAGGGGTTTCGGCTTTCTTT,CASSSAGTGVSAFF,TRBV6-5,TRBD1,NA,TRBJ1-1
TGCGCCAGCAGCCAGTCCACGGGGGGGCTGGGTGAAAAACTGTTTTTT,CASSQSTGGLGEKLFF,TRBV4-3,NA,NA,TRBJ1-4
TGTGCCAGCAGCCAGCGAGCGACTGAGCAGTTCTTC,CASSQRATEQFF,TRBV12-3/TRBV12-4,NA,NA,TRBJ2-1
TGTGCCACCAGTGATACCTCACATACGCAGTATTTT,CATSDTSHTQYF,TRBV24-1,NA,NA,TRBJ2-3
TGTGCCAGCAGCTTAGGGGTTGCGGGGGGGACTGAAGCTTTCTTT,CASSLGVAGGTEAFF,TRBV7-2,NA,NA,TRBJ1-1
TGTGCCAGCAGTTACGGGGCAGCGGTTCAGCCCCAGCATTTT,CASSYGAAVQPQHF,TRBV6-5,NA,few,TRBJ1-5
TGTGCCAGCAGCTCCCGAGGACAGGGCTACGAGCAGTACTTC,CASSSRGQGYEQYF,TRBV7-9,TRBD1,NA,TRBJ2-7
TGTGCCAGCAGCGGGGGCGGGCAGGACTACAATGAGCAGTTCTTC,CASSGGGQDYNEQFF,TRBV9,NA,NA,TRBJ2-1
TGTGCCAGCAGCTTCGGACGGACAAGCTCCTACGAGCAGTACTTC,CASSFGRTSSYEQYF,TRBV5-4,NA,NA,TRBJ2-7
TGTGCCAGCAATGTGGGACGTTCGGGCAATCAGCCCCAGCATTTT,CASNVGRSGNQPQHF,TRBV2,NA,NA,TRBJ1-5
TGTGCCAGCAGCTACAACAGGGGTCCCCAAGAGACCCAGTACTTC,CASSYNRGPQETQYF,TRBV7-2,TRBD1,NA,TRBJ2-5
TGTGCCAGCAGCCCCAACTCCAGGCTAGGGCCCCTCCACTTT,CASSPNSRLGPLHF,TRBV7-9,NA,NA,TRBJ1-6
TGTGCCAGCAGCTTCAGCGGGGGGGCCTACGAGCAGTACTTC,CASSFSGGAYEQYF,TRBV7-2,TRBD2,once,TRBJ2-7
TGTGCCAGCAGAGAAGCCTCCGGGACTAGTAGCAATGAGCAGTTCTTC,CASREASGTSSNEQFF,TRBV6-1,TRBD2,once,TRBJ2-1